The source of this T cell receptor beta chain is a study of graft-versus-host responses after intestinal transplantation (dated by TCRdb to about 2021). At the level of the whole study: Multivisceral, liver-intestinal, or isolated intestinal transplants were received by the recipients. Every recipient was given anti-thymocyte globulin induction, then maintenance tacrolimus and steroids for about 3 years. After intestinal transplantation, graft-versus-host and host-versus-graft alloreactive T cell clones in the graft, circulation and bone marrow were tracked using bulk TCR-beta CDR3 sequencing. To identify alloreactive clones, pre-transplant mixed lymphocyte reaction products were sequenced and compared with unstimulated pre-transplant donor and recipient T cells. A cohort of 24 intestinal transplant recipients, including one retransplant, was enrolled, and a few patients lacking pretransplant specimens were excluded. Donor T cell macrochimerism was defined as a peak of at least 4% donor T cells among recipient peripheral blood mononuclear cells. Samples from three later patients were sequenced in-house on an Illumina MiSeq with MiXCR processing rather than by the commercial service. Study-wide conclusions, independent of this receptor: Early after transplant, peak levels of circulating GvH clones were associated with declines in HvG clones. The conclusions were limited by the relatively low number and heterogeneity of the intestinal transplant patients. GvH clones were detected in recipient bone marrow, and some of these GvH clones were observed earlier in ileal mucosa or blood, consistent with an intestinal mucosal origin. Patients with donor T cell macrochimerism had high GvH to HvG T cell clonal ratios in their allografts.

Library creation used the immunoSEQ multiplex PCR assay. For most patients, genomic DNA was isolated with the Qiagen DNeasy Blood and Tissue Kit and sent frozen to Adaptive Biotechnologies for TCR sequencing. For most patients, high-throughput TCR-beta CDR3 sequencing of genomic DNA was performed by Adaptive Biotechnologies. The authors' analysis ran thus. TCR sequencing data for around 19 patients were retrieved from Adaptive's ImmunoSEQ software; three other patients were processed with MiXCR and VDJtools. To correct CD4 versus CD8 sorting errors, any sequence found in both subsets at a frequency ratio below 5:1 was removed. CDR3 nucleotide sequences shared by donor and recipient were removed because the origin of these sequences could not be assigned. To be classed as alloreactive, a clone needed at least 2-fold expansion over unstimulated cells and a minimum CFSE-low frequency of 0.002% (template counts) or 0.001% (read counts). Clones were considered mappable if detected in sequenced pre-transplant spleen, lymph node, or MLR CFSE-low populations of the donor or recipient. The cumulative frequency of alloreactive clones was calculated as a percentage of all sequences, weighted by copy number. The table comes from immuneACCESS by way of TCRdb, which keeps in-frame sequences with V and J called. Part of the clones is missing from these tables; in studies checked, under half for an unresolved V gene and the rest for unknown reasons. The V and J calls and the clone size are those of that table, but D and trimming were determined from the DNA. The sample table shows approximately 88,000 clones, and about 94% are seen once. Over 0.15% of the sample lies in the top ten.

The time point label of this sample denotes: cells obtained before transplantation from donor or recipient. CD3+CD4+ and CD3+CD8+ populations were FACS-sorted from unstimulated pre-transplant donor and recipient cells taken from spleen or lymph nodes. As concerns this clone: Which antigen it targets is not known. Base-call qualities are not available, and no considerably larger clone is one nucleotide away.

For this chain, trimming is 7 bases at the V end and 0 bases at the J end, and the number of junction bases without a gene match is 13. From the germline V gene, CDR1 is MNHGY and CDR2 is SAAAGT. Reading from cysteine to phenylalanine, the CDR3 counts 17 amino acids. Only CDR3 DNA remains: 51 bases, in frame from the first base. Here the sequenced sample was unstimulated CD4+ T cells sorted from spleen or lymph node cells, taken before transplant. The receptor was derived from a human donor who was the organ donor for an intestinal transplant. The rearrangement combines TRBV6-8 with TRBJ2-7; TRBD1 fits 9 bases in the junction. Here is the DNA: TGTGCCAGCACAAATTCCGGGACAGGGTTCAGCTCCTACGAGCAGTACTTC. It encodes CASTNSGTGFSSYEQYF.